Each of the 19 T cell receptor beta chains below was sequenced from the same sample in a study of CD8+CD57+ T cells in acquired aplastic anemia. TCR beta VDJ and CDR3 profiling used genomic DNA as template. A single record per CDR3 protein comes from TCRdb applying MiXCR to the reads. The sample gives around 500,000 distinct CDR3 sequences, around 33% of which show up once; under 0.95% is in the top ten. The patients chosen for sequencing had shown expansion of CD8+CD57+ cells (detected by flow cytometry). The sample taken for sequencing was sorted CD4+, CD8+, or CD8+CD57+ T cells (not recorded which) from PBMCs. Every receptor here comes from a human donor with aplastic anemia.

This clonotype was seen repeatedly, ten times or more. V and J are TRBV5-1 and TRBJ2-7; 8 bases match TRBD1. The ends lost 0 bases at V and 6 bases at J; junction bases unmatched: 5. The CDR3 sequence is 14 residues long. From germline, CDR1 is SGHRS and CDR2 YFSETQ. CDR3 in DNA: TGCGCCAGCAGCTTGGGGACAGGGCTTAGCGAGCAGTACTTC. Amino acids: CASSLGTGLSEQYF. Based on the CDR3 plus reference TRBV5-1 and TRBJ2-7, the full variable domain is KAGVTQTPRYLIKTRGQQVTLSCSPISGHRSVSWYQQTPGQGLQFLFEYFSETQRNKGNFPGRFSGRQFSNSRSEMNVSTLELGDSALYLCASSLGTGLSEQYFGPGTRLTVT.

The chain couples TRBV20-1 to TRBJ2-3, with D possibly matching TRBD2 (5 bases). This CDR3 is built from 15 residues. CDR1 DFQATT and CDR2 SNEGSKA come from the germline V gene (reference sequence). V was shortened by 1 base and J by 0 bases, with 11 bases between the two germline ends. The CDR3 reads CSARVTADSTDTQYF. DNA of the CDR3: TGCAGTGCTAGAGTTACAGCGGACAGCACAGATACGCAGTATTTT.

This clonotype appeared many times. The gene calls are TRBV2 and TRBJ1-1; D unclear. Trimming took 0 bases from V and 8 from J, leaving 7 bases between them. This CDR3 is 12 amino acids long. Per germline, CDR1 SNHLY and CDR2 FYNNEI. The CDR3 coding sequence is TGTGCCAGCAGTGAAGCGACACTGGAAGCTTTCTTT. Protein product: CASSEATLEAFF.

This clonotype was picked up a small number of times. This sequence joins TRBV29-1 and TRBJ2-7; D perhaps matches TRBD1 (7 bases). Germline V gene data show CDR1 as SQVTM and CDR2 as ANQGSEA. The CDR3 sequence is 14 residues long. V lost 4 bases and J lost 4, with 17 bases in between. The CDR3 nucleotides read TGCAGCGTTGGAGCGCGGGACAGAAGGTACGAGCAGTACTTC. Its protein product is CSVGARDRRYEQYF.

The chain employs TRBV20-1 and TRBJ2-5; 11 nucleotides match TRBD2. This CDR3 has 15 residues. The germline gives CDR1 DFQATT, CDR2 SNEGSKA (reference sequence). Trimming at V came to 6 bases and at J to 3 bases, leaving 9 bases not matched to a gene. CDR3 sequence (DNA): TGCAGTGCATCCAAGCTGGGACTAGCGGAAGAGACCCAGTACTTC. Translation: CSASKLGLAEETQYF.

DNA for the CDR3: TGTGCCAGCAGCTTAATACAGGGGAGTGCTAAAGGCTACACCTTC. It specifies CASSLIQGSAKGYTF. This rearrangement joins TRBV7-2 to TRBJ1-2; TRBD1 matches 7 bases. The CDR3 sequence is 15 residues long. Germline V CDR1 and CDR2: SGHTA, FQGNSA. V gave up 2 bases and J gave up 8 bases; unmatched junction bases: 11.

The chain joins TRBV7-3 to TRBJ2-6; no clear D gene. The CDR3 has 17 residues. CDR1 and CDR2 from the germline V gene are SGHTA and FQGTGA. V was trimmed by 0 bases and J by 2 bases, leaving 11 bases between them. DNA for the CDR3: TGTGCCAGCAGCTTAACGCAGTCCCCTACTGGGGCCAACGTCCTGACTTTC. Translation: CASSLTQSPTGANVLTF.

This chain connects TRBV7-6 to TRBJ2-5; tentative D call: TRBD2 (6 bases). Trimming removed 5 bases at V and 5 bases at J, with 15 bases between. Germline V CDR1 and CDR2: SGHVS, FNYEAQ. This CDR3 contains 14 residues. The CDR3 nucleotides are TGTGCCAGCAGCCCGGGACTCCCTAGGGAGACCCAGTACTTC. It translates to CASSPGLPRETQYF. The whole variable domain, remainder taken from reference TRBV7-6 and TRBJ2-5, is GAGVSQSPRYKVTKRGQDVALRCDPISGHVSLYWYRQALGQGPEFLTYFNYEAQQDKSGLPNDRFSAERPEGSISTLTIQRTEQRDSAMYRCASSPGLPRETQYFGPGTRLLVL.

Remarks on this clonotype: One junction end does not reproduce the germline sequence, and a read error may be involved. The genes are TRBV10-3 and TRBJ2-7, with 8 bases aligning to TRBD2. The CDR3 sequence is 15 residues long. From germline, CDR1 is ENHRY and CDR2 SYGVKD. In DNA, the CDR3 is TGTGCCAGCAGTGAGGGAGCGGGAGTTATCTACGAGCAGTACTTC. Translated, it gives CASSEGAGVIYEQYF.

This clonotype was detected a few times. Just one base apart from a much larger clone, this may be a read error. The conserved phenylalanine or tryptophan is not found at the CDR3 terminus, so this likely reflects a read error. The chain carries TRBV19 and TRBJ2-7, with a tentative D call TRBD1 (6 bases). Trimming cost V 4 bases and J 3 bases, with 13 bases left between them. Germline V gene lookup returns CDR1 LNHDA and CDR2 SQIVND (reference sequence). The CDR3 spans 14 residues. The chain's CDR3 is CASSTQGLDYEQYL. In DNA, the CDR3 is TGTGCCAGTAGTACACAGGGTCTCGACTACGAGCAGTACCTC.

The chain uses TRBV28 and TRBJ1-5; no firm D call. The CDR3 is made up of 13 amino acids. Germline assignment: CDR1 MDHEN and CDR2 SYDVKM. Deletions cut 1 base from V and 11 bases from J, with 12 bases between. CDR3 region: CASSLLPFWAQHF. CDR3 coding DNA: TGTGCCAGCAGTTTATTACCCTTCTGGGCCCAGCATTTT.

The CDR3 here is CASSQDLTGVSYNEQFF. DNA of the CDR3: TGTGCCAGCAGCCAAGATCTTACCGGGGTCTCCTACAATGAGCAGTTCTTC. The gene calls are TRBV4-2 and TRBJ2-1, with TRBD2 as a possible D gene (5 bases). CDR1 and CDR2 from the germline V gene are LGHNA and YNFKEQ. This CDR3 comprises 17 residues. The ends were cut back, 0 bases at V and 0 bases at J, with 12 bases in the middle.

This clonotype was seen only a few times. The V call is TRBV7-8, the J call TRBJ2-7; no definite D call. The CDR3 contains 16 residues. Between the trimmed V and J ends, which lost 5 bases and 0 bases, there was a span of 17 bases. CDR1 is SGHVS and CDR2 is FQNEAQ in the germline V gene. This CDR3 reads CASSPPEQGSSYEQYF. The CDR3 DNA follows: TGTGCCAGCAGCCCTCCCGAGCAAGGGTCCTCCTACGAGCAGTACTTC.

This clonotype was found a few times. Given a much more abundant clone one base away, this may be a read error. Lacking the conserved final phenylalanine or tryptophan, this CDR3 likely reflects a read error. This rearrangement joins TRBV7-7 to TRBJ2-7, with D possibly matching TRBD2 (6 bases). The CDR3 is 13 amino acids. Per germline, CDR1 SSHAT and CDR2 FNYEAQ (reference sequence). Here the CDR3 DNA reads TGTGCTAGCAGCCAACGGACCGGGGGTGAGCAGTACCTC. Residues: CASSQRTGGEQYL.

A note on this clonotype: A much more abundant neighbour one base away suggests this may be a read error. CDR3 sequence reads: CACGGDTYEQYF. The CDR3 DNA is TGTGCTTGCGGGGGGGACACCTACGAGCAGTACTTC. V gene TRBV7-9 combines with J gene TRBJ2-7, with TRBD2 matching over 9 bases. The CDR3 length is 12 residues. CDR1 and CDR2 (germline): SEHNR, FQNEAQ (reference sequence).

This clonotype occurred many times. V usage is TRBV19 and J usage is TRBJ1-6; no clear D. The CDR3 has 14 amino acids. V shed 3 bases and J shed 8 bases, with 11 bases lying between them. In germline, CDR1 is LNHDA, CDR2 SQIVND (reference sequence). CDR3 residues: CASSILTGDSPLHF. CDR3 nucleotides: TGTGCCAGTAGTATTTTGACTGGGGATTCACCCCTCCACTTT. Combining the CDR3 with reference TRBV19 and TRBJ1-6 gives the whole variable domain DGGITQSPKYLFRKEGQNVTLSCEQNLNHDAMYWYRQDPGQGLRLIYYSQIVNDFQKGDIAEGYSVSREKKESFPLTVTSAQKNPTAFYLCASSILTGDSPLHFGNGTRLTVT.

This clonotype has a handful of counts. This rearrangement joins TRBV11-2 to TRBJ1-6; D gene unclear. The germline V gene has CDR1 SGHAT and CDR2 FQNNGV. The CDR3 length is 16 residues. V was clipped by 9 bases and J by 0 bases, with 15 bases between them. CDR3 bases: TGTGCCAGTACTCTTGATGGGAGCTCCTATAATTCACCCCTCCACTTT. Protein product: CASTLDGSSYNSPLHF.

This clonotype has at least ten counts. The V call is TRBV29-1, the J call TRBJ1-4; 7 nucleotides match TRBD1. Trimming removed 3 bases from V and 7 bases from J; junction bases left unmatched: 5. CDR1 and CDR2 from the germline V gene are SQVTM and ANQGSEA. The CDR3 has 13 residues. The CDR3 sequence is CSVDQGGGEKLFF. CDR3 DNA: TGCAGCGTTGATCAAGGGGGCGGTGAAAAACTGTTTTTT.

The chain couples TRBV27 to TRBJ1-5; D is possibly TRBD1 (6 bases). Looked up from germline, CDR1 is MNHEY and CDR2 is SMNVEV (reference sequence). CDR3 length: 15 residues. The V and J ends lost 7 bases and 7 bases respectively, with 20 bases between them. For the CDR3, the DNA is TGTGCCAGCAACCAACTGGGGGGCGCCGGGCAGCCCCAGCATTTT. Protein: CASNQLGGAGQPQHF.